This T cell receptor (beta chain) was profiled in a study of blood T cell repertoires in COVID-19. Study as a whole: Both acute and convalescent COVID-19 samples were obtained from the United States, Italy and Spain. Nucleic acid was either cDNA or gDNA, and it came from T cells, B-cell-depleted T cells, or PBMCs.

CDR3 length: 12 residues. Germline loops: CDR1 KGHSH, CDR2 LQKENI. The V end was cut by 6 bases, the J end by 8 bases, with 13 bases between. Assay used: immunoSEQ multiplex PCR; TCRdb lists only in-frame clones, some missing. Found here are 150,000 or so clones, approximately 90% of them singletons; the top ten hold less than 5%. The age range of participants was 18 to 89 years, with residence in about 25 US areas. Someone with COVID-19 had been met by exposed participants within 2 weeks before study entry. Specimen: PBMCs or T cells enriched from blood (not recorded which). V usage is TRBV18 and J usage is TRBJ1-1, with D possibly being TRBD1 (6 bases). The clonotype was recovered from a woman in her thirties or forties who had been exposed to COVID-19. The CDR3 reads CASSLTGTEAFF. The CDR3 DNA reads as TGTGCCAGCTCCCTAACCGGGACAGAAGCTTTCTTT. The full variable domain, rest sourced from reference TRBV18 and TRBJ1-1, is NAGVMQNPRHLVRRRGQEARLRCSPMKGHSHVYWYRQLPEEGLKFMVYLQKENIIDESGMPKERFSAEFPKEGPSILRIQQVVRGDSAAYFCASSLTGTEAFFGQGTRLTVV.